These 21 T cell receptor beta chains were sequenced from one sample in a study of early T cells in non-severe SARS-CoV-2 infection. TCRdb recomputed calls from the 5' RACE reads with MiXCR, one row per CDR3 protein. Among roughly 27,000 distinct CDR3 sequences listed, roughly 9.7% were seen once. Sequencing was done on a sample of whole blood. The receptor source for this set is an adult who was a healthcare worker with PCR-confirmed SARS-CoV-2 infection or an uninfected control (not recorded which).

This clonotype has a count of ten or more. The chain uses TRBV6-2 or TRBV6-3 and TRBJ2-7; a weak D match, TRBD2 (6 bases). This CDR3 is 14 amino acids long. Trimming stripped 7 bases from V and 0 bases from J, with 13 bases between. Germline V gene data show CDR1 as MNHEY and CDR2 as SVGEGT. The CDR3 reads CASTGGSSSYEQYF. The DNA of the CDR3 is TGTGCCAGCACCGGGGGAAGCAGCTCCTACGAGCAGTACTTC.

This clonotype was detected ten times or more. The V gene is TRBV5-1, the J gene TRBJ1-2; a possible D gene is TRBD1 (5 bases). Trimming left V 0 bases short and J 4 bases short, with 10 bases between. The CDR3 is 14 amino acids. In germline, CDR1 is SGHRS, CDR2 YFSETQ. CDR3: CASSLEATVYGYTF. The CDR3, as DNA: TGCGCCAGCAGCTTGGAGGCGACAGTCTATGGCTACACCTTC.

The V gene is TRBV11-1, the J gene TRBJ1-1; D ambiguous. The V end lost 2 bases, the J end lost 1 base, and 5 bases lay between the germline ends. Germline CDR1 is SGHAT and CDR2 is FQDESV (reference sequence). The CDR3 has 13 residues. The CDR3 DNA reads TGTGCCAGCAGCTTATACGGGAACACTGAAGCTTTCTTT. It specifies CASSLYGNTEAFF.

This clonotype came up many times. Here the CDR3 reads CASSPGTGSEQYF. The CDR3 coding sequence is TGTGCCAGCAGCCCCGGGACAGGGAGTGAGCAGTACTTC. This sequence joins TRBV7-3 and TRBJ2-7; TRBD1 aligns across 9 bases. The CDR3 is 13 residues long. Germline-derived CDR1 and CDR2 are SGHTA and FQGTGA. With 5 bases clipped from V and 7 bases from J, the junction kept 6 bases outside the gene matches. Looking up the rest from reference TRBV7-3 and TRBJ2-7 gives the full variable domain: GAGVSQTPSNKVTEKGKYVELRCDPISGHTALYWYRQSLGQGPEFLIYFQGTGAADDSGLPNDRFFAVRPEGSVSTLKIQRTERGDSAVYLCASSPGTGSEQYFGPGTRLTVT.

V gene TRBV6-5 combines with J gene TRBJ1-3; D unclear. The CDR3 is made up of 14 amino acids. V lost 5 bases, J lost 6 bases, and 14 bases lay in between. Germline CDR1 MNHEY, CDR2 SVGAGI. The CDR3 loop is CASSTVAPENTIYF. CDR3 in DNA: TGTGCCAGCAGTACGGTGGCCCCCGAAAACACCATATATTTT.

This clonotype was detected ten times or more. This chain joins TRBV12-3 or TRBV12-4 and TRBJ1-2; D is perhaps TRBD1 (5 bases). This CDR3 region has 11 residues. V was shortened by 8 bases and J by 4 bases, with 8 bases between the two germline ends. CDR3 in amino acids: CASDGGYGYTF. CDR3 sequence (DNA): TGTGCCAGCGATGGGGGCTATGGCTACACCTTC.

At least ten counts were recorded for this clonotype. V gene TRBV20-1 combines with J gene TRBJ1-1; possible D gene TRBD1, 6 bases. The germline V and J ends were trimmed by 1 base and 6 bases, with 18 bases remaining between them. From germline, CDR1 is DFQATT and CDR2 SNEGSKA (reference sequence). The CDR3 has 15 residues. The CDR3 protein is CSARVSPWGAAEAFF. Written as DNA, the CDR3 is TGCAGTGCTAGAGTAAGCCCTTGGGGGGCCGCTGAAGCTTTCTTT.

This clonotype was picked up many times. The chain links TRBV6-5 to TRBJ2-7; 7 bases agree with TRBD1. The CDR3 runs to 11 residues. The V segment lost 6 bases and the J segment 9 bases; nucleotides outside the gene matches: 5. Germline V gene data show CDR1 as MNHEY and CDR2 as SVGAGI. DNA of the CDR3: TGTGCCAGCAGCCGGGACAGCGTGCAGTACTTC. This sequence encodes CASSRDSVQYF.

This clonotype was observed at least ten times. The V gene is TRBV11-2, the J gene TRBJ2-7, with 7 bases identical to TRBD1. The CDR3 loop spans 12 amino acids. Germline V lookup: CDR1 SGHAT, CDR2 FQNNGV. With 5 bases clipped from V and 5 bases from J, the junction kept 3 bases outside the gene matches. The CDR3, as DNA: TGTGCCAGCAGCCCGCAGGGGGACGAGCAGTACTTC. It is translated as CASSPQGDEQYF. Filled out from reference TRBV11-2 and TRBJ2-7, the complete variable domain reads EAGVAQSPRYKIIEKRQSVAFWCNPISGHATLYWYQQILGQGPKLLIQFQNNGVVDDSQLPKDRFSAERLKGVDSTLKIQPAKLEDSAVYLCASSPQGDEQYFGPGTRLTVT.

Ten or more counts support this clonotype. CDR3 sequence reads: CASSPSLNRENSPLHF. DNA for the CDR3: TGTGCCAGCAGCCCCTCACTTAACCGGGAAAATTCACCCCTCCACTTT. The chain uses TRBV14 and TRBJ1-6, with no clear D. The V and J ends lost 4 bases and 7 bases respectively, with 17 bases between them. The CDR3 extends over 16 amino acids. Germline assignment: CDR1 SGHDN and CDR2 FVKESK.

This clonotype is labeled medium-sized. The chain links TRBV4-3 to TRBJ2-5; the D gene is possibly TRBD2 (6 bases). The CDR3 is made up of 15 amino acids. Trimming shortened V by 0 bases and J by 4 bases, and 12 bases separated the two germline ends. In germline, CDR1 is LGHNA, CDR2 YSLEER. The DNA for the CDR3 is TGCGCCAGCAGCCAAGAGGGGGGACCGAGAGAGACCCAGTACTTC. Translation gives CASSQEGGPRETQYF.

Worth noting for this clonotype: Possible read error: a much larger clone is one base away. This sequence joins TRBV18 and TRBJ2-1; TRBD1 matches 8 bases. Germline V CDR1 and CDR2: KGHSH, LQKENI. Trimming took 3 bases from V and 6 from J; bases not matched to a gene: 10. The CDR3 is 16 residues long. This CDR3 is CASSPPTGVPCNEQFF. As DNA, the CDR3 is TGTGCCAGCTCACCTCCGACAGGGGTCCCCTGCAATGAGCAGTTCTTC.

This clonotype showed up many times. The V call is TRBV7-2, the J call TRBJ2-5; D remains ambiguous. The CDR3 consists of 16 residues. From germline, CDR1 is SGHTA and CDR2 FQGNSA. Trimming took 5 bases from V and 4 from J, leaving 20 bases between them. The CDR3 region has the DNA TGTGCCAGCAGCAAGAGAAGTTCAGGTTCTCTAGAGACCCAGTACTTC. The encoded protein is CASSKRSSGSLETQYF. Full variable domain (remainder filled in from reference TRBV7-2 and TRBJ2-5): GAGVSQSPSNKVTEKGKDVELRCDPISGHTALYWYRQSLGQGLEFLIYFQGNSAPDKSGLPSDRFSAERTGGSVSTLTIQRTQQEDSAVYLCASSKRSSGSLETQYFGPGTRLLVL.

CDR3 sequence reads: CASSPSADTQYF. In nucleotides, the CDR3 is TGTGCCAGCAGCCCTAGTGCAGATACGCAGTATTTT. The V and J genes are TRBV11-2 and TRBJ2-3, with D hard to call. The V gene lost 5 bases and the J gene lost 4 bases, with 7 bases spanning the gap. There are 12 residues in the CDR3. The germline CDR1 and CDR2 sequences are SGHAT and FQNNGV. Full variable domain (rest looked up from reference TRBV11-2 and TRBJ2-3): EAGVAQSPRYKIIEKRQSVAFWCNPISGHATLYWYQQILGQGPKLLIQFQNNGVVDDSQLPKDRFSAERLKGVDSTLKIQPAKLEDSAVYLCASSPSADTQYFGPGTRLTVL.

This clonotype was seen more than once but under ten times. The rearrangement links TRBV30 to TRBJ2-1, with TRBD2 as a possible D gene (5 bases). The length of the CDR3 is 13 residues. V was cut by 1 base and J by 7 bases, with 11 bases left in between. Looked up from germline, CDR1 is GTSNPN and CDR2 is SVGIG (reference sequence). The CDR3 spells CAWSAGNENEQFF. DNA of the CDR3: TGTGCCTGGAGTGCCGGGAATGAAAATGAGCAGTTCTTC.

This clonotype was seen ten or more times. V usage is TRBV6-1 and J usage is TRBJ2-5; TRBD1 aligns across 9 bases. The CDR3 covers 14 residues. Looked up from germline, CDR1 is MNHNS and CDR2 is SASEGT. V was clipped by 5 bases and J by 3 bases; unmatched bases: 4. CDR3 in amino acids: CASSTRTGEETQYF. CDR3 sequence (DNA): TGTGCCAGCAGTACACGGACAGGGGAAGAGACCCAGTACTTC.

This clonotype appeared many times. J is TRBJ2-1 and V is TRBV11-2; unclear D gene. Germline CDR1 SGHAT, CDR2 FQNNGV. V was cut by 5 bases and J by 10 bases, with 9 bases left in between. There are 11 residues in the CDR3. The CDR3 region is CASSTGLEQFF. In DNA form, the CDR3 reads TGTGCCAGCAGCACTGGGTTAGAGCAGTTCTTC.

This rearrangement joins TRBV5-4 to TRBJ2-5, with D possibly being TRBD1 (6 bases). V was clipped by 4 bases and J by 1 base, with 14 bases between them. Germline V gives CDR1 SGHNT, CDR2 YYREEE (reference sequence). The length of the CDR3 is 15 residues. DNA of the CDR3: TGTGCCAGCAGCCCGACCGGGACAACCCAAGAGACCCAGTACTTC. Residues: CASSPTGTTQETQYF.

Ten or more counts support this clonotype. The gene calls are TRBV29-1 and TRBJ1-3, with TRBD1 as a possible D gene (6 bases). Germline-derived CDR1 and CDR2 are SQVTM and ANQGSEA. The CDR3 consists of 11 residues. The V end was cut by 4 bases, the J end by 16 bases, with 17 bases between. This CDR3 reads CSVGGSGHRYF. The CDR3, as DNA: TGCAGCGTTGGAGGGTCGGGACATAGGTATTTT.

This clonotype has only a few counts. This chain joins TRBV10-1 and TRBJ1-2, with D tentatively TRBD1 (6 bases). CDR1 and CDR2 from the germline V gene are WNHNN and SYGVQD (reference sequence). V dropped 6 bases and J dropped 7 bases, with 18 bases sitting between them. This CDR3 has 14 amino acids. This CDR3 reads CASSETGGTTGYTF. CDR3 sequence (DNA): TGCGCCAGCAGCGAAACCGGCGGGACAACTGGCTACACCTTC.

This clonotype has a count of ten or more. The chain has TRBV7-8 and TRBJ2-1; no firm D call. The CDR3 consists of 18 residues. V lost 4 bases to trimming and J lost 0 bases, with 19 bases between them. The V gene's germline CDR1 is SGHVS and CDR2 FQNEAQ. The CDR3 protein is CASSSADRALSSYNEQFF. Here the CDR3 DNA reads TGTGCCAGCAGCTCAGCCGACCGGGCCCTCAGCTCCTACAATGAGCAGTTCTTC.